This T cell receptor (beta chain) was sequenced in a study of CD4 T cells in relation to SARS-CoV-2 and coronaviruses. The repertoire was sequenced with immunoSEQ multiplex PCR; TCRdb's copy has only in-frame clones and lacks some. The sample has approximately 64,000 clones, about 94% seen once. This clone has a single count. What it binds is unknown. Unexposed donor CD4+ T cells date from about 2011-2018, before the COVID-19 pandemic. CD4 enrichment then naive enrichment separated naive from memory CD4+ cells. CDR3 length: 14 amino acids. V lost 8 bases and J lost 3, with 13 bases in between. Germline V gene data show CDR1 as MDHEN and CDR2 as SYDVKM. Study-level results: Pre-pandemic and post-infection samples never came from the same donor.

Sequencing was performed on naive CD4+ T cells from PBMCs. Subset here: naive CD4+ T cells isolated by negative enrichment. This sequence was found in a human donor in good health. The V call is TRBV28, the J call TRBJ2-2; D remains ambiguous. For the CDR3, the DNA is TGTGCCAGCGAGATTCGACCCCACACCGGGGAGCTGTTTTTT. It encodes CASEIRPHTGELFF.